This record covers a single T cell receptor beta chain. The data were taken from a study of blood T cells in healthy people across ages. A second 7 to 11 cycle PCR used barcoded and J-beta primers. MiXCR was run by TCRdb on the 5' RACE reads, yielding one entry per CDR3 protein. The repertoire consists of about 1.6 million distinct CDR3 sequences, with 30% to 40% occurring once and the leading ten covering about 10%. CDR1 DFQATT and CDR2 SNEGSKA come from the germline V gene (reference sequence). Losses at the gene ends were 6 bases for V and 4 bases for J; bases not matched to a gene: 12. The CDR3 length is 15 residues.

Source material: blood. This chain connects TRBV20-1 to TRBJ2-5, with 9 bases aligning to TRBD2. The sequence derives from a woman in her thirties in good health. CDR3 DNA sequence: TGCAGTGCCCAACACGCGGCGGGGGGGCCAGAGACCCAGTACTTC. Translated: CSAQHAAGGPETQYF.